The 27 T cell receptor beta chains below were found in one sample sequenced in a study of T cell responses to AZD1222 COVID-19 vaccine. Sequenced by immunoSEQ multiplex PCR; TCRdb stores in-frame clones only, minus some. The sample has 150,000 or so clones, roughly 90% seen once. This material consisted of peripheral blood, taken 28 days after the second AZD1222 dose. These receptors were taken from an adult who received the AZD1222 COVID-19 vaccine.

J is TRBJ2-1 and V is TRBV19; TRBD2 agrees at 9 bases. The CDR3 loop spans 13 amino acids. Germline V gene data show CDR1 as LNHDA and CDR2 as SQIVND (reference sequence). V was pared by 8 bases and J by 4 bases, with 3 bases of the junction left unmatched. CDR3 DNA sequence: TGTGCCAGTCCAGCGGGGGGATACAATGAGCAGTTCTTC. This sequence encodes CASPAGGYNEQFF. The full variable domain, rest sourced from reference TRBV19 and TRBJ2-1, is DGGITQSPKYLFRKEGQNVTLSCEQNLNHDAMYWYRQDPGQGLRLIYYSQIVNDFQKGDIAEGYSVSREKKESFPLTVTSAQKNPTAFYLCASPAGGYNEQFFGPGTRLTVL.

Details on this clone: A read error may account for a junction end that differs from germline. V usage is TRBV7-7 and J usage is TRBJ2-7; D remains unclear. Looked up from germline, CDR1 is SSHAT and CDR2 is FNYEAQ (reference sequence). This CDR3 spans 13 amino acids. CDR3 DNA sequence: TGTGCTAGCAGCTTAGCTGGCTCTACCGAGCAGTACTTC. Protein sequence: CASSLAGSTEQYF.

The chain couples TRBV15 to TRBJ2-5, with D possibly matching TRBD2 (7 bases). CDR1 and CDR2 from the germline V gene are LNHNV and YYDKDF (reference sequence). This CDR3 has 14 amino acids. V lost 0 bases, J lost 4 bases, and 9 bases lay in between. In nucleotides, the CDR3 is TGTGCCACCAGCAGAGAGGGGGGGCGAGAGACCCAGTACTTC. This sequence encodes CATSREGGRETQYF. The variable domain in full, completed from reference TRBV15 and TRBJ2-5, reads DAMVIQNPRYQVTQFGKPVTLSCSQTLNHNVMYWYQQKSSQAPKLLFHYYDKDFNNEADTPDNFQSRRPNTSFCFLDIRSPGLGDTAMYLCATSREGGRETQYFGPGTRLLVL.

DNA of the CDR3: TGTGCCAGCAGCCTAACCGGGACAGGGAACATTAGGGCAGATACGCAGTATTTT. The encoded protein is CASSLTGTGNIRADTQYF. V usage is TRBV5-6 and J usage is TRBJ2-3; 9 bases are shared with TRBD1. The ends lost 4 bases at V and 4 bases at J; junction bases unmatched: 16. Germline-derived CDR1 and CDR2 are SGHDT and YYEEEE. The CDR3 has 18 amino acids.

CDR3 protein: CASSLTHLDDYEQYF. The CDR3 nucleotides are TGCGCCAGCAGCTTGACGCATCTTGACGACTACGAGCAGTACTTC. This chain links TRBV5-1 with TRBJ2-7; unclear D gene. Trimming pared 1 base from V and 3 bases from J, leaving 14 bases between. The germline CDR1 and CDR2 sequences are SGHRS and YFSETQ. CDR3 size: 15 residues.

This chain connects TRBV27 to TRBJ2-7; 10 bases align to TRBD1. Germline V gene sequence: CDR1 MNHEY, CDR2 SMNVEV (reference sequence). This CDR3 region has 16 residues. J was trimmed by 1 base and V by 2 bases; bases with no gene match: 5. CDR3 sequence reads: CASSLGPGQGSYEQYF. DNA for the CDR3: TGTGCCAGCAGTTTAGGACCGGGACAGGGGTCCTACGAGCAGTACTTC.

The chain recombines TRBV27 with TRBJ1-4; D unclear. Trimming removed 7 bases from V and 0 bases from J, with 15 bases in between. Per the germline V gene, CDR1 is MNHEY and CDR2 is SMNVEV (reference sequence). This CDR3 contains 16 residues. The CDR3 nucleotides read TGTGCCAGCAATCGGGTGTTGATTGCAACTAATGAAAAACTGTTTTTT. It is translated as CASNRVLIATNEKLFF. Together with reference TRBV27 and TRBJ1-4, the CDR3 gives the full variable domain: EAQVTQNPRYLITVTGKKLTVTCSQNMNHEYMSWYRQDPGLGLRQIYYSMNVEVTDKGDVPEGYKVSRKEKRNFPLILESPSPNQTSLYFCASNRVLIATNEKLFFGSGTQLSVL.

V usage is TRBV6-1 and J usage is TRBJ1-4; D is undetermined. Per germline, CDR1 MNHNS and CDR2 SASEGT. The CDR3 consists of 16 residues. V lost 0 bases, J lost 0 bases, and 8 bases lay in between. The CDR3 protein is CASSEAVVATNEKLFF. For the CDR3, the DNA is TGTGCCAGCAGTGAAGCGGTAGTTGCAACTAATGAAAAACTGTTTTTT.

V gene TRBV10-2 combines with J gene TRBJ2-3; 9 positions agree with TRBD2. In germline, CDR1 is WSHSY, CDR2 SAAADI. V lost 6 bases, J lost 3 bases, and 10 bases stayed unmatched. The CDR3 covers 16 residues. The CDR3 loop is CASRKSGAGGTDTQYF. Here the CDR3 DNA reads TGCGCCAGCAGGAAGTCCGGAGCGGGAGGTACAGATACGCAGTATTTT.

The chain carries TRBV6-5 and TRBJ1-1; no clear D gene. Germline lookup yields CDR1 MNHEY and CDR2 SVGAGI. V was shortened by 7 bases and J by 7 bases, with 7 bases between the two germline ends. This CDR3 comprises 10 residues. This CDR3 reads CASKSFEAFF. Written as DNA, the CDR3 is TGTGCCAGCAAGAGCTTTGAAGCTTTCTTT.

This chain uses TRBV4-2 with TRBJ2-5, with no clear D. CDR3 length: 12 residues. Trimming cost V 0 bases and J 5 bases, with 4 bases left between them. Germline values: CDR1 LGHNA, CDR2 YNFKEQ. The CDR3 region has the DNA TGTGCCAGCAGCCAAGATTGGGAGACCCAGTACTTC. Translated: CASSQDWETQYF.

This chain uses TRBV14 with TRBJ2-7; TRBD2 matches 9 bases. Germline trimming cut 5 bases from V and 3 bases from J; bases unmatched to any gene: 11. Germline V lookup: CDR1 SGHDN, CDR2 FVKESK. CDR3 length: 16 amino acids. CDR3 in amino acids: CASSTPGEREDYEQYF. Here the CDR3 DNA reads TGTGCCAGCAGCACCCCTGGGGAGCGGGAGGACTACGAGCAGTACTTC.

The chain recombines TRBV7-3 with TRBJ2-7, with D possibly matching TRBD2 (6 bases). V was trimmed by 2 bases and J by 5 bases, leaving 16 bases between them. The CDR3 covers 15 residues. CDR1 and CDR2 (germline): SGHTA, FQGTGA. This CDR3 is CASSLSSGPTDEQYF. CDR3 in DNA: TGTGCCAGCAGCTTATCCAGCGGGCCGACTGACGAGCAGTACTTC.

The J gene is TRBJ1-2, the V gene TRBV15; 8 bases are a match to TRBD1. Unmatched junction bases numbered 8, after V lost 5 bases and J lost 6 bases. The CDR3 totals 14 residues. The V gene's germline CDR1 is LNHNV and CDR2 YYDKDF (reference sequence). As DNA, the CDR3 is TGTGCCACCAGCCCAGGGGGCGGTCTCGATGGCTACACCTTC. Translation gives CATSPGGGLDGYTF. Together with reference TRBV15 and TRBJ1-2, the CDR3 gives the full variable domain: DAMVIQNPRYQVTQFGKPVTLSCSQTLNHNVMYWYQQKSSQAPKLLFHYYDKDFNNEADTPDNFQSRRPNTSFCFLDIRSPGLGDTAMYLCATSPGGGLDGYTFGSGTRLTVV.

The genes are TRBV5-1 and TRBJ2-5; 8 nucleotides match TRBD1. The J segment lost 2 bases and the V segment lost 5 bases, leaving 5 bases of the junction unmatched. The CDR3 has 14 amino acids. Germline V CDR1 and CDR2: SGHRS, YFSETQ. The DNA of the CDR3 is TGCGCCAGCAGGGGGACAGGTTATCAAGAGACCCAGTACTTC. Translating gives CASRGTGYQETQYF.

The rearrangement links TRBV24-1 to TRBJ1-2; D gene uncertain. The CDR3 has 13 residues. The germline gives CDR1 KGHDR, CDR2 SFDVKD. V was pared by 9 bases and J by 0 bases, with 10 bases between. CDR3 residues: CATPELANYGYTF. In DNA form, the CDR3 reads TGTGCCACCCCGGAGTTAGCTAACTATGGCTACACCTTC.

As DNA, the CDR3 is TGTGCCAGCAGCTCGAAGGGACTAGCGGGAGGGGAACGAGAGACCCAGTACTTC. This translates into CASSSKGLAGGERETQYF. V is TRBV7-6 and J is TRBJ2-5; 16 bases map to TRBD2. This CDR3 region has 18 residues. The germline V gene encodes CDR1 SGHVS and CDR2 FNYEAQ. The V and J ends lost 4 bases and 4 bases, in that order; junction bases with no gene match: 9.

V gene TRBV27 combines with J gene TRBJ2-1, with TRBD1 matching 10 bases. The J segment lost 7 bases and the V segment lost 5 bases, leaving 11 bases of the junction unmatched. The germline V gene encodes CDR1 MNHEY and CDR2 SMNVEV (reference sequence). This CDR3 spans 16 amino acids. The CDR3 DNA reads TGTGCCAGCAGTCAACCGGGACAGGGGCCCGGGAATGAGCAGTTCTTC. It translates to CASSQPGQGPGNEQFF.

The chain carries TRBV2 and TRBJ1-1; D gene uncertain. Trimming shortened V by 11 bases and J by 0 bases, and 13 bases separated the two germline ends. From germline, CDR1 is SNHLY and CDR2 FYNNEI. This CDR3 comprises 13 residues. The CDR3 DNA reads TGTGCCGGGAGAGGAGAAATGAACACTGAAGCTTTCTTT. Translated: CAGRGEMNTEAFF.

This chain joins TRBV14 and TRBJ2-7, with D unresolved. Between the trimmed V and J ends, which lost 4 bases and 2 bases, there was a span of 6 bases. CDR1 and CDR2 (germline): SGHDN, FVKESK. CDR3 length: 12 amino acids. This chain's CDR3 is CASSRYPYEQYF. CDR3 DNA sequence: TGTGCCAGCAGCCGATACCCCTACGAGCAGTACTTC.

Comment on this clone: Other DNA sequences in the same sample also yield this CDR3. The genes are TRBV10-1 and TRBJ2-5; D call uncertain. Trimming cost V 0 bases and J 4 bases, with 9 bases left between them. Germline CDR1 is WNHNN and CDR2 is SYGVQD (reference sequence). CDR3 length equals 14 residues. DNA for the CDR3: TGCGCCAGCAGTGAGTCGGGCCGAGGAGAGACCCAGTACTTC. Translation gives CASSESGRGETQYF.

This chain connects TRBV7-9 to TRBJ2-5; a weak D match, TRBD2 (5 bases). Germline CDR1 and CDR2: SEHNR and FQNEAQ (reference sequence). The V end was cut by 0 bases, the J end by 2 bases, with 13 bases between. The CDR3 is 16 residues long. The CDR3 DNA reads TGTGCCAGCAGCTTAGCTCCACTGGACTGGCAAGAGACCCAGTACTTC. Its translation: CASSLAPLDWQETQYF.

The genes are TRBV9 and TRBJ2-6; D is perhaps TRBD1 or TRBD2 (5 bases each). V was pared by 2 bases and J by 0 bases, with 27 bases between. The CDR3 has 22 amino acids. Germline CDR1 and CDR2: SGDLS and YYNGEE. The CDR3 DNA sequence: TGTGCCAGCAGCGTTTCCCCCACTTTCCCTGGGGGAAAGGGCTCTGGGGCCAACGTCCTGACTTTC. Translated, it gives CASSVSPTFPGGKGSGANVLTF.

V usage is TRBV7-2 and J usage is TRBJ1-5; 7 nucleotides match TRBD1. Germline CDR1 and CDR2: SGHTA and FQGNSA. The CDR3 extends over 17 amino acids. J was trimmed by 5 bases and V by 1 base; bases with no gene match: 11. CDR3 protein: CASSLEQILTGDQPQHF. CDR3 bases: TGTGCCAGCAGCTTAGAACAGATCCTCACAGGGGATCAGCCCCAGCATTTT. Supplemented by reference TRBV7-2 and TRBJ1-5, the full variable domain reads GAGVSQSPSNKVTEKGKDVELRCDPISGHTALYWYRQSLGQGLEFLIYFQGNSAPDKSGLPSDRFSAERTGGSVSTLTIQRTQQEDSAVYLCASSLEQILTGDQPQHFGDGTRLSIL.

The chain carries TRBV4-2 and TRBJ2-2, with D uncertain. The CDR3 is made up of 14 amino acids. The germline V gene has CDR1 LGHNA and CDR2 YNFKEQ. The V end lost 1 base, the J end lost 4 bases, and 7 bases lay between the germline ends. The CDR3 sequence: CASSQGPGTGELFF. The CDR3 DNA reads TGTGCCAGCAGCCAAGGACCCGGCACCGGGGAGCTGTTTTTT.

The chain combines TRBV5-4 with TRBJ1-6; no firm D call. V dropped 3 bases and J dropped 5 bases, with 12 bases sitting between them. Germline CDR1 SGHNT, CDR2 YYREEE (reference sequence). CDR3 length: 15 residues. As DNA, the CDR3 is TGTGCCAGCAGCTGGGAGCAGTTGGATAATTCACCCCTCCACTTT. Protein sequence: CASSWEQLDNSPLHF.

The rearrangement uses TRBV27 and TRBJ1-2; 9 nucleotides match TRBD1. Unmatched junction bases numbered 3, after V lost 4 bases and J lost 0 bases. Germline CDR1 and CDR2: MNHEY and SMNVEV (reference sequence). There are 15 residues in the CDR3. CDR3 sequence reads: CASSSRDRANYGYTF. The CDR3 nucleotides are TGTGCCAGCAGTTCTCGGGACAGGGCTAACTATGGCTACACCTTC.